The TCR beta chain described here comes from a study of blood T cell repertoires in COVID-19. Study-level background: In each case, the material was cDNA or gDNA derived from T cells, B-cell-depleted T cells, or PBMCs.

In the original workflow: Estimation of nucleated cell counts was performed using reference gene primer amplification. TCRdb's table, derived via immunoSEQ multiplex PCR, lists solely in-frame clones and lacks some. The DNA gave D and trimming, while V, J and clone size come from that table. The sample contains 250,000 to 300,000 clones, roughly four fifths of which appear only once. Trimming took 4 bases from V and 1 from J; bases not matched to a gene: 9. Germline V gene sequence: CDR1 LGHNA, CDR2 YNFKEQ. This CDR3 region has 18 residues. The study recruited people aged about 18 to 95 years across around 23 US areas. Which cohort a participant joined came from the clinical history participants gave.

This chain uses TRBV4-2 with TRBJ2-5, with 13 nucleotides matching TRBD2. The sequenced sample consisted of PBMCs or T cells enriched from blood (not recorded which). The sequence derives from a man aged 25-45 years with acute COVID-19. CDR3 in amino acids: CASSPGLAGISVQETQYF. CDR3 DNA sequence: TGTGCCAGCAGCCCGGGACTAGCGGGGATAAGCGTCCAAGAGACCCAGTACTTC.